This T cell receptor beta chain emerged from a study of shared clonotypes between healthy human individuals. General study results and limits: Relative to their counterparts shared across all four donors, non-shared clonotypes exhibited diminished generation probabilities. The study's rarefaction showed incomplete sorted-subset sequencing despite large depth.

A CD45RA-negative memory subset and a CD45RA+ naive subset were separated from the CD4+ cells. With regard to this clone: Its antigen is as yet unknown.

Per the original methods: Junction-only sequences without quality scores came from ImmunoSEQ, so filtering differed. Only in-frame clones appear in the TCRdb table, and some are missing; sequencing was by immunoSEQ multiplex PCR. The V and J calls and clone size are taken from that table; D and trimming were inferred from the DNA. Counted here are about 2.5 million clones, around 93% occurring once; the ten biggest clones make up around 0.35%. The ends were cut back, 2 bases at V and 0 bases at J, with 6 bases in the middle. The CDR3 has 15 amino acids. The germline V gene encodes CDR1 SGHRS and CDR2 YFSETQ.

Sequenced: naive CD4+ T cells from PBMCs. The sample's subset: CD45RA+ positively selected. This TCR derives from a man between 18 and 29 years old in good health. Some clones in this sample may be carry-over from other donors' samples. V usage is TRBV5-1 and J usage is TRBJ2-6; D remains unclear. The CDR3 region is CASSFGASGANVLTF. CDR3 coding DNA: TGCGCCAGCAGCTTTGGCGCCTCTGGGGCCAACGTCCTGACTTTC.